This T cell receptor beta chain was profiled in a study of shared clonotypes between healthy human individuals. Germline V gives CDR1 SGHVS, CDR2 FQNEAQ. With 1 base removed from V and 0 bases from J, the gap between germline ends came to 8 bases. The length of the CDR3 is 15 residues. As concerns this clone: Other DNA sequences from this sample encode an identical CDR3 as well.

It was across several immunoSEQ plates that each subset's genomic DNA was evenly split. The assay was immunoSEQ multiplex PCR, and TCRdb's table has in-frame clones only and misses some. The sample includes more than 2 million clones, 85% to 95% of them seen just once. The naive CD8 subset, CD45RO-negative cells positively selected for CCR7, excluded terminally differentiated effector memory CD45RA+ cells. Donors comprised only Caucasian adults living in Nashville, Tennessee. Sequenced input: naive CD8+ T cells from PBMCs. The chain couples TRBV7-8 to TRBJ2-3; D may be TRBD1 (6 bases). The sequence was obtained from a man younger than 35 in good health. Some clones in this sample may be carry-over from other donors' samples. The CDR3: CASSLGTASTDTQYF. CDR3 coding DNA: TGTGCCAGCAGCTTAGGGACAGCTAGCACAGATACGCAGTATTTT.